A single T cell receptor beta chain is shown here with its context. Its target is unknown. The data derive from a study of OX40 agonist ivuxolimab in advanced cancers. Study-wide points: The investigators did not determine what antigen specificity the expanded peripheral T cells had.

Sequenced by immunoSEQ multiplex PCR; TCRdb stores in-frame clones only, minus some. This table has around 20,000 clones, roughly 84% appearing once. CDR1 SEHNR and CDR2 FQNEAQ come from the germline V gene (reference sequence). Trimming removed 5 bases at V and 2 bases at J, with 10 bases between. The CDR3 length is 13 residues. This TCR derives from an adult with an advanced solid tumor such as melanoma, head and neck, liver or kidney cancer. The chain couples TRBV7-9 to TRBJ2-7; D might be TRBD1 (6 bases). Source: CD4+ or CD8+ T cells sorted from blood, taken in a trial of the OX40 agonist ivuxolimab. CDR3 amino acids: CASSPWTAYEQYF. The DNA for the CDR3 is TGTGCCAGCAGCCCCTGGACAGCCTACGAGCAGTACTTC.